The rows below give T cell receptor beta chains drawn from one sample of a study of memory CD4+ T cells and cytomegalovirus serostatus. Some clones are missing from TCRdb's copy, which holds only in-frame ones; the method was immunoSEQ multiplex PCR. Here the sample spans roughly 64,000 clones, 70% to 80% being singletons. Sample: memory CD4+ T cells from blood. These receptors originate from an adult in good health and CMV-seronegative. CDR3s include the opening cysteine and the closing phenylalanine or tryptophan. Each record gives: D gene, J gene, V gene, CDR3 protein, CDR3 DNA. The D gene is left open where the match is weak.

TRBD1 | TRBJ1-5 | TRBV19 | CASSPGQMGVQPQHF | TGTGCCAGTAGTCCGGGACAGATGGGGGTACAGCCCCAGCATTTT
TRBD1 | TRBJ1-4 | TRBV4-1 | CASSQGQDGEKLFF | TGCGCCAGCAGCCAGGGACAGGATGGGGAAAAACTGTTTTTT
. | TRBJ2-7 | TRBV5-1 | CASSLVGPAGYEQYF | TGCGCCAGCAGCTTGGTCGGGCCGGCAGGCTACGAGCAGTACTTC
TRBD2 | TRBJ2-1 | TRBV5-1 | CASSSGLEQFF | TGCGCCAGCAGCTCGGGACTAGAGCAGTTCTTC
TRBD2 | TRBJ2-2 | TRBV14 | CASSQDLSGSWYTGELFF | TGTGCCAGCAGCCAAGATTTAAGCGGGAGTTGGTACACCGGGGAGCTGTTTTTT
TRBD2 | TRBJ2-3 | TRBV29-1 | CSVEVGRGTDTQYF | TGCAGCGTTGAAGTAGGGCGGGGGACAGATACGCAGTATTTT
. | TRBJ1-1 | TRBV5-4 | CASSLEGNTEAFF | TGTGCCAGCAGCTTGGAAGGGAACACTGAAGCTTTCTTT
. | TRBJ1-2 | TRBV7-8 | CASSLDGQVPYGYTF | TGTGCCAGCAGCTTAGACGGCCAGGTGCCCTATGGCTACACCTTC
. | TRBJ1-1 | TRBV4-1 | CASSQDRDMGTEAFF | TGCGCCAGCAGCCAGGACCGGGATATGGGCACTGAAGCTTTCTTT
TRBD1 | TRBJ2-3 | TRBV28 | CASSLPGGQDTQYF | TGTGCCAGCAGTTTACCAGGGGGCCAAGATACGCAGTATTTT
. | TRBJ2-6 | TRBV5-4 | CASSIHSGANVLTF | TGTGCCAGCAGCATACACTCTGGGGCCAACGTCCTGACTTTC
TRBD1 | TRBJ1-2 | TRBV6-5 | CASSYSQGAGNYGYTF | TGTGCCAGCAGTTACTCTCAGGGGGCGGGTAACTATGGCTACACCTTC